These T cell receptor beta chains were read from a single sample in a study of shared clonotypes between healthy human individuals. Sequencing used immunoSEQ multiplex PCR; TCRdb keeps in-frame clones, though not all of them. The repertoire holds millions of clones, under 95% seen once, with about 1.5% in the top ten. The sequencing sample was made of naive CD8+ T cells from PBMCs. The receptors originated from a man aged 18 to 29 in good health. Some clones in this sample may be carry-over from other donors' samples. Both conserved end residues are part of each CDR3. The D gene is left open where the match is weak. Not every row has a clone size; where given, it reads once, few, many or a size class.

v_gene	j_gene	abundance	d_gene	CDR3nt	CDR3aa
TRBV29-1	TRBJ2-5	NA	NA	TGCAGCGTTGAAGGTGAAGGGGTCCAGTACTTC	CSVEGEGVQYF
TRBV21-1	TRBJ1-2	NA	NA	TGTGCCAGCAGCAAGTTAGGAGGCGGGCCAGGGGGCTACACCTTC	CASSKLGGGPGGYTF
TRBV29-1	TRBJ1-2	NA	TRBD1	TGCAGCGTTGATGGACAGGGGTTTTACTATGGCTACACCTTC	CSVDGQGFYYGYTF
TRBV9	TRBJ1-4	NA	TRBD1	TGTGCCAGCAGCGGGACAGGGGTCGGGGAAAAACTGTTTTTT	CASSGTGVGEKLFF
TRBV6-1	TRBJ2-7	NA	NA	TGTGCCAGCAGTGAGGGGACTCCCTCCTACGAGCAGTACTTC	CASSEGTPSYEQYF
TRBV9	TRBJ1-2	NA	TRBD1	TGTGCCAGCAGCGTTAGGGACAGGGGGTCAATTGACTACACCTTC	CASSVRDRGSIDYTF
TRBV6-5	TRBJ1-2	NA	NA	TGTGCCAGCAGTCAGAGACAGGATCCCTATGGCTACACCTTC	CASSQRQDPYGYTF
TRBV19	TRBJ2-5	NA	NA	TGTGCCAGTAGGAGGGACACCGAAGAGACCCAGTACTTC	CASRRDTEETQYF
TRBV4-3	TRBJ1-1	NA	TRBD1	TGCGCCAGCAGCCAATGGAACAGGGGGACCACTGAAGCTTTCTTT	CASSQWNRGTTEAFF
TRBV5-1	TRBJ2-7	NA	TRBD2	TGCGCCAGCAGCTTGGGAGCGGGGACTAGGGCGTTGTTCTACGAGCAGTACTTC	CASSLGAGTRALFYEQYF
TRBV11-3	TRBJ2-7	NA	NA	TGTGCCAGCAGCACCGGGGGACGGGGATACGAGCAGTACTTC	CASSTGGRGYEQYF
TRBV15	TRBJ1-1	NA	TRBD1	TGTGCCACCAGCAGAGGAAAAAGGACAGGGAGCAACACTGAAGCTTTCTTT	CATSRGKRTGSNTEAFF
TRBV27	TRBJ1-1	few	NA	TGTGCCAGCAGTCTAGGGGGGAACACTGAAGCTTTCTTT	CASSLGGNTEAFF
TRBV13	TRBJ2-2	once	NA	TGTGCCAGCGGTCGTCGTGGGTTTAACACCGGGGAGCTGTTTTTT	CASGRRGFNTGELFF
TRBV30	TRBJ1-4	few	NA	TGTGCCTGTTCCATCGCAACTAATGAAAAACTGTTTTTT	CACSIATNEKLFF
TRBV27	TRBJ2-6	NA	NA	TGTGCCAGCAGCTGGGGTATGAGCTCTGGGGCCAACGTCCTGACTTTC	CASSWGMSSGANVLTF
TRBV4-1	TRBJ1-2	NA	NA	TGCGCCAGCAGCCAAGATGTGGGGGATACCTATGGCTACACCTTC	CASSQDVGDTYGYTF